Sequencing of this TCR beta chain was carried out in a study of technical replicates of blood from four donors. There are 14 residues in the CDR3. V was trimmed by 6 bases and J by 4 bases, leaving 13 bases between them. Germline-derived CDR1 and CDR2 are LNHDA and SQIVND (reference sequence). The assay was immunoSEQ multiplex PCR, and TCRdb's table has in-frame clones only and misses some. The table lists more than 75,000 clones, around 86% of them singletons. The chain employs TRBV19 and TRBJ1-3; D might be TRBD1 (6 bases). Specimen: PBMCs. The TCR sequence derives from a human donor in good health. Some clones in this sample may be carry-over from other donors' samples. In nucleotides, the CDR3 is TGTGCCAGTAGCCCTGGGACACCCGGAAACACCATATATTTT. Translation gives CASSPGTPGNTIYF.